The TCR beta chain described here comes from a study of T cell responses to AZD1222 COVID-19 vaccine. Overall study findings and caveats: There were vaccine-associated CD4 TCRs across spike, dominant at 160-218 and 743-854. Clonal diversity was possibly underestimated, and the donors were mostly white British, with more females.

The assay was immunoSEQ multiplex PCR, and TCRdb's table has in-frame clones only and misses some. The sample has 150,000 to 200,000 clones, around 86% seen once; the top ten hold 2.5% to 3%. This CDR3 is 13 amino acids long. Germline V gene lookup returns CDR1 MNHEY and CDR2 SVGAGI. Trimming cost V 6 bases and J 2 bases; bases outside gene matches: 2. This clone was counted between two and nine times. The antigen remains unidentified. Sequencing was performed on peripheral blood, taken on day 0 of MenACWY control vaccination. The rearrangement uses TRBV6-5 and TRBJ2-7; 9 bases are shared with TRBD2. The TCR sequence derives from an adult in good health. The CDR3 protein is CASRVAGAYEQYF. The CDR3 DNA sequence: TGTGCCAGCAGAGTAGCGGGAGCCTACGAGCAGTACTTC.